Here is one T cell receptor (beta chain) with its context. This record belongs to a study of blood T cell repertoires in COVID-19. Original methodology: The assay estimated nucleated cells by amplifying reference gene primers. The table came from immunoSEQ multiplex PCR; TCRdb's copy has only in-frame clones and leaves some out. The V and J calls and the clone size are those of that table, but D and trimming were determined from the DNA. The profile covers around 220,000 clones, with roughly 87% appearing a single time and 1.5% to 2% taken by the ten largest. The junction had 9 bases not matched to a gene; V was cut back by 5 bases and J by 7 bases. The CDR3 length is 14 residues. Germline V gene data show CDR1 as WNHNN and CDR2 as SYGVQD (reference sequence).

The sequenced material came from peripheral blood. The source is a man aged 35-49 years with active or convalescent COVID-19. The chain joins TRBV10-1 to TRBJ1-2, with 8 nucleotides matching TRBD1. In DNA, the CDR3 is TGCGCCAGCAGTCTCAGGGGGCGGTTCTTTGGCTACACCTTC. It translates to CASSLRGRFFGYTF.